One sample yielded the 20 T cell receptor beta chains listed below, sequenced in a study of T cells in Graves' hyperthyroidism and ophthalmopathy. TCR beta CDR3 regions were amplified from RNA. First-round RT-PCR with HTBI primers amplified the TCR CDR3 region. TCRdb ran MiXCR on the multiplex PCR reads and lists one entry per CDR3 protein. The data show hundreds of thousands of distinct CDR3 sequences, 15% seen once. The sequencing input was blood. The receptors originated from a woman aged 25 to 39 with Graves' hyperthyroidism.

This clonotype was counted ten times or more. V is TRBV3-1 and J is TRBJ2-2; 11 bases fit TRBD2. The CDR3 is made up of 16 amino acids. J gave up 4 bases and V 4 bases, and 5 bases lay outside the gene matches. The germline V gene has CDR1 LGHDT and CDR2 YNNKEL (reference sequence). CDR3 sequence (DNA): TGTGCCAGCAGCCTGGGACTAGCGGTCCCCACCGGGGAGCTGTTTTTT. Protein: CASSLGLAVPTGELFF.

This clonotype was seen a handful of times. The rearrangement joins TRBV7-2 to TRBJ2-3; 7 nucleotides line up with TRBD2. There are 20 residues in the CDR3. Germline V gene lookup returns CDR1 SGHTA and CDR2 FQGNSA. Germline trimming cut 3 bases from V and 4 bases from J; bases unmatched to any gene: 22. The CDR3 spells CASSFSGTGSPVFKSDTQYF. CDR3 DNA sequence: TGTGCCAGCAGCTTCAGCGGGACGGGGTCCCCAGTCTTTAAGTCAGATACGCAGTATTTT.

At least ten counts were recorded for this clonotype. CDR3 DNA: TGTGCCAGCACCCAAAATGGGGGGGGAGGAGCCTACGAGCAGTACTTC. This gives the protein CASTQNGGGGAYEQYF. The rearrangement uses TRBV28 and TRBJ2-7; TRBD2 matches at 7 bases. Trimming removed 7 bases from V and 2 bases from J; junction bases left unmatched: 14. CDR1 is MDHEN, CDR2 SYDVKM, per germline. The CDR3 runs 16 residues.

The chain employs TRBV6-1 and TRBJ1-6; no clear D gene. V was trimmed by 6 bases and J by 0 bases, leaving 12 bases between them. This CDR3 spans 16 amino acids. The germline gives CDR1 MNHNS, CDR2 SASEGT. CDR3 DNA sequence: TGTGCCAGCAGCCACCAAGGGAGCTCCTATAATTCACCCCTCCACTTT. Translated: CASSHQGSSYNSPLHF.

Many counts were recorded for this clonotype. The genes are TRBV20-1 and TRBJ2-1; 9 bases agree with TRBD2. Trimming cost V 7 bases and J 8 bases; bases outside gene matches: 12. Germline V lookup: CDR1 DFQATT, CDR2 SNEGSKA (reference sequence). CDR3 size: 14 residues. The CDR3 region is CSGTLAGAGDEQFF. The CDR3 region has the DNA TGCAGTGGGACTTTAGCGGGAGCTGGAGATGAGCAGTTCTTC.

This clonotype was recorded only once. The V call is TRBV28, the J call TRBJ2-7, with 7 bases fitting TRBD2. Trimming took 4 bases from V and 9 from J; bases not matched to a gene: 24. The CDR3 has 18 residues. Germline CDR1 is MDHEN and CDR2 is SYDVKM. CDR3 in DNA: TGTGCCAGCAGTTCGACCGGGACTACCCATAGCTCCGCTCATTGGCAGTACTTC. Its protein product is CASSSTGTTHSSAHWQYF.

Only a few counts were recorded for this clonotype. The chain employs TRBV15 and TRBJ2-5, with 7 bases that match TRBD1. CDR1 and CDR2 (germline): LNHNV, YYDKDF (reference sequence). After removal of 6 bases from V and 3 bases from J, the junction contained 10 bases not matched to a gene. This CDR3 spans 15 amino acids. The CDR3 DNA sequence: TGTGCCACCAGTCTGACAGGGAAGGCTAAAGAGACCCAGTACTTC. This encodes CATSLTGKAKETQYF.

This clonotype was seen a handful of times. The J gene is TRBJ2-1, the V gene TRBV20-1; D might be TRBD1 or TRBD2, each matching 5 bases. CDR3 size: 14 residues. The V end lost 7 bases, the J end lost 4 bases, and 17 bases lay between the germline ends. Per germline, CDR1 DFQATT and CDR2 SNEGSKA (reference sequence). CDR3 nucleotides: TGCAGTGTGCCGGGACGGCTCTTTTACAATGAGCAGTTCTTC. It translates to CSVPGRLFYNEQFF.

This clonotype was seen ten or more times. This chain uses TRBV28 with TRBJ2-3, with 8 bases lining up with TRBD2. The ends lost 4 bases at V and 2 bases at J; junction bases unmatched: 11. Germline-derived CDR1 and CDR2 are MDHEN and SYDVKM. The CDR3 totals 17 residues. Written as DNA, the CDR3 is TGTGCCAGCAGTTCCCTCATAGCGGGACCTTACACAGATACGCAGTATTTT. Translating gives CASSSLIAGPYTDTQYF.

This clonotype was detected a few times. V and J are TRBV6-5 and TRBJ2-3, with D possibly being TRBD2 (5 bases). This CDR3 has 14 residues. Germline CDR1 reads MNHEY; CDR2 reads SVGAGI. V lost 1 base to trimming and J lost 5 bases, with 10 bases between them. The DNA of the CDR3 is TGTGCCAGCAGTTACTTGGAAGAGGGAGATACGCAGTATTTT. Its protein is CASSYLEEGDTQYF.

The sample holds many counts of this clonotype. The gene calls are TRBV5-6 and TRBJ1-5; TRBD1 agrees at 7 bases. The CDR3 totals 13 residues. The J segment lost 7 bases and the V segment lost 6 bases, leaving 7 bases of the junction unmatched. CDR1 and CDR2 from the germline V gene are SGHDT and YYEEEE. In DNA, the CDR3 is TGTGCCAGCACGGGAGGGGGCGGGCAGCCCCAGCATTTT. It encodes CASTGGGGQPQHF.

Ten or more counts support this clonotype. The chain recombines TRBV7-3 with TRBJ2-1; no clear D gene. V was shortened by 3 bases and J by 4 bases, with 13 bases between the two germline ends. The CDR3 is made up of 15 amino acids. Germline CDR1 SGHTA, CDR2 FQGTGA. The CDR3 DNA sequence: TGTGCCAGCAGCTTTTGGTCTGAAGGATACAATGAGCAGTTCTTC. It yields the protein CASSFWSEGYNEQFF.

Concerning this clonotype itself: A much larger clone is a single base away; this may be a read error. The chain is built from TRBV2 and TRBJ2-7; TRBD2 agrees at 8 bases. There are 15 residues in the CDR3. Germline lookup yields CDR1 SNHLY and CDR2 FYNNEI. The V segment lost 5 bases and the J segment 4 bases; nucleotides outside the gene matches: 10. This chain's CDR3 is CASSYAGGSFYEQYF. CDR3 nucleotide sequence: TGTGCCAGCAGTTACGCGGGGGGATCCTTTTACGAGCAGTACTTC.

V is TRBV12-3 or TRBV12-4 and J is TRBJ2-2; no reliable D call. CDR3 size: 13 residues. V lost 3 bases and J lost 3, with 5 bases in between. The CDR3 DNA follows: TGTGCCAGCAGTTTGACCGACACCGGGGAGCTGTTTTTT. Translation gives CASSLTDTGELFF.

In this sample, this clonotype turned up many times. The rearrangement joins TRBV20-1 to TRBJ1-2; 7 bases align to TRBD1. J lost 10 bases, V lost 3 bases, and 14 bases had no gene match. CDR1 DFQATT and CDR2 SNEGSKA come from the germline V gene (reference sequence). The CDR3 length is 14 residues. The CDR3 sequence: CSARRRQGREPYTF. For the CDR3, the DNA is TGCAGTGCTAGGAGGCGACAGGGTAGGGAACCCTACACCTTC.

This chain uses TRBV20-1 with TRBJ1-5, with TRBD1 matching 10 bases. Germline assignment: CDR1 DFQATT and CDR2 SNEGSKA (reference sequence). V lost 6 bases and J lost 5; bases outside the gene matches: 7. The CDR3 covers 14 residues. As DNA, the CDR3 is TGCAGTGCCAGTAGGGACAGGGGCTATCAGCCCCAGCATTTT. It codes for CSASRDRGYQPQHF.

This clonotype was picked up a small number of times. The CDR3 DNA follows: TGTGCCACCAGTGAGACAGCTAACACCGGGGAGCTGTTTTTT. Amino acid sequence: CATSETANTGELFF. The chain combines TRBV24-1 with TRBJ2-2; D may be TRBD1 (5 bases). The germline gives CDR1 KGHDR, CDR2 SFDVKD. The CDR3 is 14 residues long. Trimming took off 4 bases at V and 2 bases at J, with 7 bases between the two ends.

The chain couples TRBV5-1 to TRBJ2-7, with TRBD2 identical over 10 bases. Trimming took 2 bases from V and 2 from J; bases not matched to a gene: 7. CDR3 length: 16 amino acids. The germline V gene encodes CDR1 SGHRS and CDR2 YFSETQ. CDR3 protein: CASSFQTSGSPYEQYF. The CDR3 nucleotides are TGCGCCAGCAGCTTTCAGACTAGCGGGTCGCCCTACGAGCAGTACTTC.

Written as DNA, the CDR3 is TGTGCCAGCAGCCCAGGCTCGGGGGATATTGGCGGCTACACCTTC. Its protein product is CASSPGSGDIGGYTF. This chain links TRBV7-9 with TRBJ1-2, with D perhaps TRBD1 (5 bases). This CDR3 contains 15 residues. Trimming cost V 5 bases and J 8 bases, with 21 bases left between them. Per the germline V gene, CDR1 is SEHNR and CDR2 is FQNEAQ (reference sequence).

This clonotype was counted many times. The chain recombines TRBV6-1 with TRBJ1-3; 7 bases match TRBD1. J lost 2 bases, V lost 7 bases, and 8 bases had no gene match. The CDR3 covers 15 residues. The germline CDR1 and CDR2 sequences are MNHNS and SASEGT. The CDR3 spells CASKGPTGTGNTIYF. The CDR3 nucleotides read TGTGCCAGCAAGGGGCCGACAGGGACTGGAAACACCATATATTTT.